These 7 T cell receptor beta chains were sequenced from one sample in a study of T cells in Graves' hyperthyroidism and ophthalmopathy (dated by TCRdb to the late 2010s). Libraries were prepared through multiplex PCR. These reads were obtained on an Illumina HiSeq 2000. The TCR beta CDR3 regions were amplified from the RNA transcripts. A first-round RT-PCR of the TCR CDR3 used the HTBI primer set with the Qiagen OneStep RT-PCR kit. TCRdb trimmed the raw reads at Q25, called clones with MiXCR and kept productive beta chains. CDR3 protein sequences are deduplicated, and each keeps its most common genes and DNA. The sample profile shows some 440,000 distinct CDR3 sequences; roughly 14% of them were found once. The top ten clonotypes cover 13% to 15% of the sample. The sample taken for sequencing was blood. The receptors shown here come from a woman in her late teens or twenties with Graves' hyperthyroidism.

This clonotype was found many times. The chain is built from TRBV20-1 and TRBJ2-5, with TRBD1 identical over 9 bases. Germline V CDR1 and CDR2: DFQATT, SNEGSKA (reference sequence). The CDR3 spans 13 residues. J lost 2 bases, V lost 6 bases, and 4 bases had no gene match. CDR3 region: CSAKTGGQETQYF. DNA for the CDR3: TGCAGTGCAAAGACAGGGGGTCAAGAGACCCAGTACTTC.

Details on this clonotype: This could be a read error, since a much larger clone is one nucleotide away. The chain employs TRBV28 and TRBJ2-3, with D perhaps matching TRBD2 (5 bases). This CDR3 region has 15 residues. V was cut by 7 bases and J by 2 bases, with 16 bases left in between. Germline-derived CDR1 and CDR2 are MDHEN and SYDVKM. CDR3 protein: CASTISEKNTDTQYF. CDR3 sequence (DNA): TGTGCCAGCACCATTAGCGAGAAGAACACAGATACGCAGTATTTT.

This clonotype was found many times. The chain is built from TRBV2 and TRBJ2-6, with D tentatively TRBD1 (5 bases). The V end was cut by 5 bases, the J end by 3 bases, with 8 bases between. The length of the CDR3 is 14 residues. The germline V gene has CDR1 SNHLY and CDR2 FYNNEI. The CDR3 nucleotides are TGTGCCAGCAGTCGACAGTATGGGGCCAACGTCCTGACTTTC. Translated, it gives CASSRQYGANVLTF.

The chain is built from TRBV5-5 and TRBJ2-6, with TRBD2 identical over 9 bases. Germline V gene data show CDR1 as SGHKS and CDR2 as YYEKEE (reference sequence). The junction had 4 bases not matched to a gene; V was cut back by 1 base and J by 2 bases. The CDR3 is 17 amino acids. CDR3 in DNA: TGTGCCAGCAGCTTGATGTTAGCGGGAGCTGGGGCCAACGTCCTGACTTTC. Its protein product is CASSLMLAGAGANVLTF.

This rearrangement joins TRBV20-1 to TRBJ1-1, with 7 nucleotides matching TRBD1. Germline trimming cut 5 bases from V and 3 bases from J; bases unmatched to any gene: 9. This CDR3 contains 14 residues. Germline V gene sequence: CDR1 DFQATT, CDR2 SNEGSKA (reference sequence). The DNA for the CDR3 is TGCAGTGCTCCGGGACAGAGAATGTACACTGAAGCTTTCTTT. Translated, it gives CSAPGQRMYTEAFF.

This clonotype has a count of ten or more. The J gene is TRBJ1-2, the V gene TRBV20-1; D perhaps matches TRBD1 (6 bases). Trimming removed 1 base from V and 1 base from J, with 7 bases in between. Germline V gives CDR1 DFQATT, CDR2 SNEGSKA (reference sequence). The CDR3 contains 13 residues. The CDR3 DNA follows: TGCAGTGCTAGAGCAGGGGATAACTATGGCTACACCTTC. Translation gives CSARAGDNYGYTF.

This chain uses TRBV25-1 with TRBJ2-5; 7 bases align to TRBD1. The CDR3 covers 15 residues. J gave up 5 bases and V 5 bases, and 11 bases lay outside the gene matches. Germline values: CDR1 MGHDK, CDR2 SYGVNS. CDR3 in DNA: TGTGCCAGCAGTAAACTAGGGGGCAAAGTTGAGACCCAGTACTTC. Amino acid sequence: CASSKLGGKVETQYF.